These 14 T cell receptor beta chains were sequenced from one sample in a study of blood T cell repertoires in COVID-19. TCRdb's table, derived via immunoSEQ multiplex PCR, lists solely in-frame clones and lacks some. This sample has more than 250,000 clones, with 70% to 90% found just once. The sequenced material came from PBMCs or T cells enriched from blood (not recorded which). These TCRs come from a woman in her twenties or thirties who had recovered from COVID-19.

The table lists this clone with a count of one. The chain employs TRBV12-5 and TRBJ1-2; 8 bases agree with TRBD1. J gave up 3 bases and V 6 bases, and 3 bases lay outside the gene matches. The CDR3 has 13 amino acids. The germline CDR1 and CDR2 sequences are LGHNT and FRNRAP. The CDR3 region is CASGKDRDYGYTF. DNA for the CDR3: TGTGCTAGTGGCAAGGACAGGGACTATGGCTACACCTTC.

V gene TRBV28 combines with J gene TRBJ1-6; D not certain. V lost 7 bases and J lost 8, with 9 bases in between. The CDR3 is 12 residues long. Looked up from germline, CDR1 is MDHEN and CDR2 is SYDVKM. The DNA for the CDR3 is TGTGCCAGCACTTCACGGTATTCACCCCTCCACTTT. It codes for CASTSRYSPLHF.

The chain combines TRBV7-9 with TRBJ2-7; 8 positions match TRBD1. Trimming took 2 bases from V and 2 from J; bases not matched to a gene: 11. Germline V CDR1 and CDR2: SEHNR, FQNEAQ (reference sequence). The CDR3 runs 17 residues. The CDR3 DNA sequence: TGTGCCAGCAGCTTATTACGGAAGACAGGGGATACCTACGAGCAGTACTTC. This sequence encodes CASSLLRKTGDTYEQYF.

In its sample, this clone was seen once. This sequence joins TRBV5-6 and TRBJ1-5; TRBD1 aligns across 7 bases. Germline loops: CDR1 SGHDT, CDR2 YYEEEE. The CDR3 has 15 residues. With 3 bases clipped from V and 0 bases from J, the junction kept 3 bases outside the gene matches. The CDR3 loop is CASSSGQYSNQPQHF. CDR3 nucleotides: TGTGCCAGCAGCTCGGGACAGTATAGCAATCAGCCCCAGCATTTT.

Only one count was recorded for this clone. V gene TRBV28 combines with J gene TRBJ2-5; 7 bases align to TRBD1. The germline gives CDR1 MDHEN, CDR2 SYDVKM. The CDR3 has 15 amino acids. After removal of 2 bases from V and 1 base from J, the junction contained 4 bases not matched to a gene. For the CDR3, the DNA is TGTGCCAGCAGTTTACTCGGGACAGCCCAAGAGACCCAGTACTTC. Its protein is CASSLLGTAQETQYF.

V gene TRBV7-6 combines with J gene TRBJ1-3; TRBD1 might be the D (5 bases). Trimming cost V 1 base and J 5 bases, with 15 bases left between them. CDR3 length equals 16 residues. Germline V gives CDR1 SGHVS, CDR2 FNYEAQ. CDR3 bases: TGTGCCAGCAGCTTAGAGCAGGGCGATCTGAGAAACACCATATATTTT. It encodes CASSLEQGDLRNTIYF. Looking up the rest from reference TRBV7-6 and TRBJ1-3 gives the full variable domain: GAGVSQSPRYKVTKRGQDVALRCDPISGHVSLYWYRQALGQGPEFLTYFNYEAQQDKSGLPNDRFSAERPEGSISTLTIQRTEQRDSAMYRCASSLEQGDLRNTIYFGEGSWLTVV.

Comments on this clone: Other DNA sequences in this sample translate to the same CDR3. The rearrangement joins TRBV7-9 to TRBJ2-2; D call uncertain. The CDR3 is 12 residues long. With 5 bases removed from V and 1 base from J, the gap between germline ends came to 2 bases. The germline CDR1 and CDR2 sequences are SEHNR and FQNEAQ (reference sequence). CDR3 DNA: TGTGCCAGCAGCCTGAACACCGGGGAGCTGTTTTTT. This codes for CASSLNTGELFF.

The J gene is TRBJ1-2, the V gene TRBV6-1, with D possibly being TRBD1 (6 bases). Germline assignment: CDR1 MNHNS and CDR2 SASEGT. Trimming left V 4 bases short and J 8 bases short, with 26 bases between. This CDR3 spans 17 amino acids. In DNA, the CDR3 is TGTGCCAGCAGTGGGGGGGGGCGCAAAGGAAGTGATCGGGGCTACACCTTC. Amino acids: CASSGGGRKGSDRGYTF.

The V call is TRBV9, the J call TRBJ1-4, with D tentatively TRBD1 (6 bases). CDR3 size: 12 residues. V gave up 2 bases and J gave up 11 bases, with 10 bases separating them. Germline lookup yields CDR1 SGDLS and CDR2 YYNGEE. The CDR3 sequence: CASSVGQGKLFF. For the CDR3, the DNA is TGTGCCAGCAGCGTGGGTCAGGGGAAACTGTTTTTT.

The chain links TRBV5-6 to TRBJ1-2, with 7 bases fitting TRBD1. This CDR3 is built from 14 residues. Germline-derived CDR1 and CDR2 are SGHDT and YYEEEE. V lost 4 bases and J lost 3; bases outside the gene matches: 6. As DNA, the CDR3 is TGTGCCAGCAGCGCCCAAACAGGGGACTATGGCTACACCTTC. Translation: CASSAQTGDYGYTF.

V is TRBV7-8 and J is TRBJ2-3, with D possibly matching TRBD2 (6 bases). This CDR3 has 14 amino acids. Looked up from germline, CDR1 is SGHVS and CDR2 is FQNEAQ. Trimming left V 7 bases short and J 4 bases short, with 15 bases between. The CDR3 coding sequence is TGTGCCAGCACCATGGGGACTCCAGCAGATACGCAGTATTTT. Its translation: CASTMGTPADTQYF.

The chain employs TRBV6-5 and TRBJ1-1; D is perhaps TRBD1 (5 bases). CDR1 is MNHEY and CDR2 is SVGAGI in the germline V gene. The CDR3 runs to 15 residues. Between the trimmed V and J ends, which lost 4 bases and 3 bases, there was a span of 15 bases. CDR3: CASSFPGREDTEAFF. As DNA, the CDR3 is TGTGCCAGCAGTTTCCCCGGCAGGGAGGACACTGAAGCTTTCTTT.

The V call is TRBV5-6, the J call TRBJ1-4; the D gene is possibly TRBD1 (6 bases). V was cut by 4 bases and J by 4 bases, with 17 bases left in between. Germline lookup yields CDR1 SGHDT and CDR2 YYEEEE. The CDR3 covers 16 residues. The CDR3 sequence is CASSGGAAGYNEKLFF. The CDR3 region has the DNA TGTGCCAGCAGCGGGGGGGCCGCCGGATATAATGAAAAACTGTTTTTT.

The chain uses TRBV27 and TRBJ2-1; 9 bases fit TRBD2. The CDR3 spans 13 residues. V lost 7 bases to trimming and J lost 9 bases; unmatched junction nucleotides: 7. CDR1 and CDR2 (germline): MNHEY, SMNVEV (reference sequence). Here the CDR3 reads CASTLLAGTEQFF. The CDR3 DNA sequence: TGTGCCAGCACCCTTCTAGCGGGGACTGAGCAGTTCTTC.